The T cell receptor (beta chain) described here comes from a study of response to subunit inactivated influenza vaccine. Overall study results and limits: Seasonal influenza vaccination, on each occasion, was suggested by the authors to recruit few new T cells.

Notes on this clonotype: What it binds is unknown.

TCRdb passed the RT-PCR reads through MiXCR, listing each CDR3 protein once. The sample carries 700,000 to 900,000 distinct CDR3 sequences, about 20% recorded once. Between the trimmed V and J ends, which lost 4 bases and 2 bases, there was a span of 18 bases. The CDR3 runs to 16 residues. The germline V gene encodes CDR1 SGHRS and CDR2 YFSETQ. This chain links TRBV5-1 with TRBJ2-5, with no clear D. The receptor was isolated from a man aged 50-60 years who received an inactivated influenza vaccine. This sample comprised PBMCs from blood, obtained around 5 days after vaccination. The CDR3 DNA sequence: TGCGCCAGCAGCCCGGGTTGGGCGGATACACAAGAGACCCAGTACTTC. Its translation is CASSPGWADTQETQYF.